The 18 T cell receptor beta chains reported below all come from one sample, sequenced in a study of T cell repertoires in ileal Crohn's disease. TCRdb keeps only in-frame clones here, not all; method: immunoSEQ multiplex PCR. The sample consists of roughly 7,900 clones, more than 85% of them appearing once. The specimen was ileal tissue. Every receptor here comes from an adult with Crohn's disease.

The rearrangement joins TRBV6-5 to TRBJ2-5; D ambiguous. The length of the CDR3 is 12 residues. Germline values: CDR1 MNHEY, CDR2 SVGAGI. The V gene lost 10 bases and the J gene lost 5 bases, with 14 bases spanning the gap. CDR3 nucleotides: TGTGCCACCCGGGTGGCTGGGGAGACCCAGTACTTC. It codes for CATRVAGETQYF.

The rearrangement uses TRBV5-1 and TRBJ1-4; D not certain. Germline CDR1 SGHRS, CDR2 YFSETQ. V shed 0 bases and J shed 1 base, with 10 bases lying between them. This CDR3 region has 16 residues. CDR3 coding DNA: TGCGCCAGCAGCTTGGGCCCGGGTCAAACTAATGAAAAACTGTTTTTT. It specifies CASSLGPGQTNEKLFF. Combining the CDR3 with reference TRBV5-1 and TRBJ1-4 gives the whole variable domain KAGVTQTPRYLIKTRGQQVTLSCSPISGHRSVSWYQQTPGQGLQFLFEYFSETQRNKGNFPGRFSGRQFSNSRSEMNVSTLELGDSALYLCASSLGPGQTNEKLFFGSGTQLSVL.

The chain combines TRBV10-3 with TRBJ2-1; D is undetermined. Per the germline V gene, CDR1 is ENHRY and CDR2 is SYGVKD. Trimming left V 6 bases short and J 2 bases short, with 11 bases between. This CDR3 has 14 amino acids. The DNA for the CDR3 is TGTGCCATCAGCCCCCAAGCCACCTACAATGAGCAGTTCTTC. This codes for CAISPQATYNEQFF.

The chain combines TRBV30 with TRBJ2-2; TRBD2 is a possible D gene (6 bases). The CDR3 runs 14 residues. V gave up 3 bases and J gave up 1 base, with 9 bases separating them. CDR1 and CDR2 (germline): GTSNPN, SVGIG (reference sequence). In nucleotides, the CDR3 is TGTGCCTGGAGGTGGGGAGGGAACACCGGGGAGCTGTTTTTT. Residues: CAWRWGGNTGELFF.

The V and J genes are TRBV6-1 and TRBJ2-5; possibly TRBD2 for D (6 bases). Near its end, the DNA agrees better with TRBJ2-7, so the J call may be wrong. CDR3 length: 14 residues. Germline CDR1 is MNHNS and CDR2 is SASEGT. The CDR3 spells CASSEDGRGYEQYF. In DNA form, the CDR3 reads TGTGCCAGCAGTGAAGACGGGAGAGGATACGAGCAGTACTTC.

A single count supports this clone. V usage is TRBV6-5 and J usage is TRBJ2-2; 8 bases agree with TRBD2. Germline CDR1 is MNHEY and CDR2 is SVGAGI. CDR3 size: 16 residues. V dropped 4 bases and J dropped 4; count of bases not matched to a gene: 8. The CDR3 DNA reads TGTGCCAGCAGTTCCGGGACTAGAAGTATCACCGGGGAGCTGTTTTTT. Translating gives CASSSGTRSITGELFF.

This clone was recorded only once. The chain employs TRBV5-1 and TRBJ2-1; 7 positions agree with TRBD1. The CDR3 has 14 residues. CDR1 SGHRS and CDR2 YFSETQ come from the germline V gene. The ends lost 4 bases at V and 6 bases at J; junction bases unmatched: 7. This chain's CDR3 is CASSERQGSNEQFF. Here the CDR3 DNA reads TGCGCCAGCAGCGAAAGACAGGGTTCCAATGAGCAGTTCTTC.

This clone was detected a few times. This chain connects TRBV19 to TRBJ1-1; D not resolved. V was clipped by 1 base and J by 8 bases, with 11 bases between them. CDR3 length: 13 amino acids. Germline values: CDR1 LNHDA, CDR2 SQIVND (reference sequence). The CDR3 DNA sequence: TGTGCCAGTAGTATAGGTCTAGGGAGAGAAGCTTTCTTT. Amino acid sequence: CASSIGLGREAFF.

The J gene is TRBJ1-1, the V gene TRBV19; TRBD1 aligns across 11 bases. CDR1 and CDR2 (germline): LNHDA, SQIVND (reference sequence). The CDR3 is made up of 14 amino acids. V shed 3 bases, J shed 7 bases, and the junction held 4 bases outside the gene matches. The CDR3 bases are TGTGCCAGTAGTATTGGGGACAGGGGGGGTGAAGCTTTCTTT. It is translated as CASSIGDRGGEAFF.

This chain connects TRBV28 to TRBJ2-3; 9 nucleotides align to TRBD2. Trimming cost V 6 bases and J 4 bases; bases outside gene matches: 8. Germline V gives CDR1 MDHEN, CDR2 SYDVKM. This CDR3 is 15 amino acids long. The CDR3 coding sequence is TGTGCCAGCAGGAATAGCGGGAGAGGTTCAGATACGCAGTATTTT. It codes for CASRNSGRGSDTQYF.

This clone appeared a single time. This chain uses TRBV27 with TRBJ1-4; tentative D call: TRBD1 (5 bases). The CDR3 is made up of 15 amino acids. Between the trimmed V and J ends, which lost 8 bases and 8 bases, there was a span of 21 bases. Germline V gene data show CDR1 as MNHEY and CDR2 as SMNVEV (reference sequence). The CDR3 nucleotides are TGTGCCAGCGGGGGGGAGGGGCGCGGGTACGAAAAACTGTTTTTT. Translating it yields CASGGEGRGYEKLFF.

DNA of the CDR3: TGTGCCAGCAGCTTAATGCGGGGTGGCGGCTACACCTTC. Protein sequence: CASSLMRGGGYTF. V gene TRBV7-3 combines with J gene TRBJ1-2; unclear D gene. Germline CDR1 SGHTA, CDR2 FQGTGA. The CDR3 consists of 13 residues. Deletions cut 1 base from V and 8 bases from J, with 11 bases between.

The chain recombines TRBV5-6 with TRBJ2-5, with TRBD1 matching 9 bases. The CDR3 is 13 amino acids. After removal of 4 bases from V and 6 bases from J, the junction contained 4 bases not matched to a gene. The germline gives CDR1 SGHDT, CDR2 YYEEEE. The CDR3 reads CASSLGQGKTQYF. CDR3 sequence (DNA): TGTGCCAGCAGCCTGGGACAGGGAAAGACCCAGTACTTC.

This rearrangement joins TRBV7-9 to TRBJ1-2; 8 bases match TRBD1. V lost 5 bases, J lost 4 bases, and 9 bases stayed unmatched. Germline CDR1 is SEHNR and CDR2 is FQNEAQ (reference sequence). The CDR3 is 15 residues long. This CDR3 is CASSPGQGSGYGYTF. The DNA of the CDR3 is TGTGCCAGCAGCCCCGGACAGGGCTCCGGCTATGGCTACACCTTC.

The V and J genes are TRBV11-1 and TRBJ2-1, with TRBD1 matching 8 bases. Losses at the gene ends were 5 bases for V and 6 bases for J; bases not matched to a gene: 9. This CDR3 has 15 residues. Germline CDR1 and CDR2: SGHAT and FQDESV (reference sequence). The CDR3: CASSATGTGINEQFF. CDR3 coding DNA: TGTGCCAGCAGCGCTACCGGGACAGGTATCAATGAGCAGTTCTTC.

This chain uses TRBV14 with TRBJ2-5, with 14 bases aligning to TRBD2. The CDR3 totals 18 residues. Germline V lookup: CDR1 SGHDN, CDR2 FVKESK. V shed 3 bases, J shed 4 bases, and the junction held 10 bases outside the gene matches. This CDR3 reads CASSQRRTSGRRAETQYF. CDR3 DNA: TGTGCCAGCAGCCAGAGAAGGACTAGCGGGAGGAGGGCAGAGACCCAGTACTTC.

The gene calls are TRBV5-6 and TRBJ2-1; no reliable D call. The CDR3 extends over 12 amino acids. Germline V gene lookup returns CDR1 SGHDT and CDR2 YYEEEE. V was pared by 7 bases and J by 2 bases, with 7 bases between. The CDR3: CASSTTYNEQFF. DNA of the CDR3: TGTGCCAGCTCGACAACCTACAATGAGCAGTTCTTC.

This chain joins TRBV27 and TRBJ1-6; D is perhaps TRBD1 (6 bases). This CDR3 is 15 amino acids long. V was cut by 5 bases and J by 10 bases, with 18 bases left in between. The germline gives CDR1 MNHEY, CDR2 SMNVEV (reference sequence). The CDR3 protein is CASSPTGWRDSPLHF. The CDR3 DNA follows: TGTGCCAGCAGTCCCACAGGGTGGAGAGACTCACCCCTCCACTTT.